These 8 T cell receptor beta chains share one sample of origin, sequenced in a study of CD8+ T cells in alopecia areata. cDNA serving as the sequencing template came from extracted, reverse transcribed RNA. Generated by immunoSEQ multiplex PCR, the TCRdb table keeps only in-frame clones and is missing some. This sample has 180,000 or so clones, with around 71% found just once. Sample: CD8+ T cells sorted from blood, taken at week 0. These receptor sequences come from a human donor with alopecia areata.

The CDR3 nucleotides are TGTGCCAGCAACTCCGAGCGGGGGAGGGTGAAGTTGGGGCAGTACTTC. Its protein is CASNSERGRVKLGQYF. The chain carries TRBV2 and TRBJ2-7; 8 bases align to TRBD2. CDR1 SNHLY and CDR2 FYNNEI come from the germline V gene. The CDR3 has 16 residues. Trimming took 7 bases from V and 9 from J; bases not matched to a gene: 20.

The V call is TRBV19, the J call TRBJ2-7; 8 positions agree with TRBD1. The CDR3 is 14 amino acids. The junction had 6 bases not matched to a gene; V was cut back by 4 bases and J by 4 bases. Germline V CDR1 and CDR2: LNHDA, SQIVND (reference sequence). CDR3 DNA: TGTGCCAGTAGTAATGAGGACAGGGCATACGAGCAGTACTTC. Amino acids: CASSNEDRAYEQYF.

V is TRBV27 and J is TRBJ2-7; unclear D gene. Germline CDR1 and CDR2: MNHEY and SMNVEV (reference sequence). Trimming shortened V by 10 bases and J by 2 bases, and 9 bases separated the two germline ends. The CDR3 spans 11 residues. This CDR3 is CATADPYEQYF. In nucleotides, the CDR3 is TGTGCCACGGCTGATCCCTACGAGCAGTACTTC.

The sample holds a few counts of this clone. J is TRBJ2-1 and V is TRBV2; 9 bases are a match to TRBD2. Germline CDR1 is SNHLY and CDR2 is FYNNEI. The CDR3 runs to 13 residues. Unmatched junction bases numbered 7, after V lost 7 bases and J lost 9 bases. Here the CDR3 reads CASTPRGGFEQFF. CDR3 nucleotides: TGTGCCAGCACTCCGCGGGGGGGCTTTGAGCAGTTCTTC.

As regards this clone: At one boundary the junction diverges from the germline segment, which might be a read error. The chain couples TRBV4-1 to TRBJ2-5; D possibly corresponds to TRBD1 (7 bases). CDR3 length equals 16 residues. CDR1 is MGHRA and CDR2 is YSYEKL in the germline V gene. In nucleotides, the CDR3 is TGCGCCAGCAACCAAGAGGCGGGACAGTATTCCGAGACCCAGTACTTC. This gives the protein CASNQEAGQYSETQYF.

The genes are TRBV5-1 and TRBJ2-3; D remains unclear. Trimming took 2 bases from V and 5 from J, leaving 3 bases between them. The CDR3 contains 11 residues. Germline V gene lookup returns CDR1 SGHRS and CDR2 YFSETQ. CDR3 region: CASSFQDTQYF. In DNA, the CDR3 is TGCGCCAGCAGCTTCCAAGATACGCAGTATTTT. Together with reference TRBV5-1 and TRBJ2-3, the CDR3 gives the full variable domain: KAGVTQTPRYLIKTRGQQVTLSCSPISGHRSVSWYQQTPGQGLQFLFEYFSETQRNKGNFPGRFSGRQFSNSRSEMNVSTLELGDSALYLCASSFQDTQYFGPGTRLTVL.

The rearrangement links TRBV5-1 to TRBJ1-4; D is ambiguous. Germline CDR1 is SGHRS and CDR2 is YFSETQ. V was pared by 0 bases and J by 5 bases, with 8 bases between. CDR3 length: 14 amino acids. CDR3 bases: TGCGCCAGCAGCTTGGGACTTGACAATGAAAAACTGTTTTTT. It translates to CASSLGLDNEKLFF.

The gene calls are TRBV15 and TRBJ2-7; 8 bases align to TRBD1. Trimming took 0 bases from V and 1 from J; bases not matched to a gene: 5. CDR3 size: 16 residues. Per germline, CDR1 LNHNV and CDR2 YYDKDF (reference sequence). The CDR3 spells CATSRDFTGGSYEQYF. CDR3 coding DNA: TGTGCCACCAGCAGAGATTTTACAGGGGGATCCTACGAGCAGTACTTC. The full variable domain, its missing parts supplied by reference TRBV15 and TRBJ2-7, is DAMVIQNPRYQVTQFGKPVTLSCSQTLNHNVMYWYQQKSSQAPKLLFHYYDKDFNNEADTPDNFQSRRPNTSFCFLDIRSPGLGDTAMYLCATSRDFTGGSYEQYFGPGTRLTVT.